This TCR beta chain comes out of a study of human T cells and chemical hapten exposure. As for the study in general: In the roughly 25-week study, patients were dosed weekly with diphenylcyclopropenone on the scalp throughout.

This clonotype was detected ten times or more. As to time point: pre-sensitization, week 0. Treatment meaning: therapeutic diphenylcyclopropenone sensitization with weekly scalp DPC. CDR1 is DFQATT and CDR2 is SNEGSKA in the germline V gene (reference sequence). V lost 0 bases and J lost 5, with 5 bases in between. This CDR3 region has 11 residues. TCRdb reprocessed the RACE reads with MiXCR, giving one entry per CDR3 protein. The sample lists some 70,000 distinct CDR3 sequences, approximately 11% occurring once. The starting material was whole blood, obtained in connection with sensitization to the hapten diphenylcyclopropenone (DPC). The sequence derives from a woman between 50 and 59 years old with alopecia areata. Some clones in this sample may be carry-over from other donors' samples. V gene TRBV20-1 combines with J gene TRBJ2-7, with D unresolved. CDR3 loop: CSARDRHEQYF. The CDR3 bases are TGCAGTGCTAGAGATCGCCACGAGCAGTACTTC.